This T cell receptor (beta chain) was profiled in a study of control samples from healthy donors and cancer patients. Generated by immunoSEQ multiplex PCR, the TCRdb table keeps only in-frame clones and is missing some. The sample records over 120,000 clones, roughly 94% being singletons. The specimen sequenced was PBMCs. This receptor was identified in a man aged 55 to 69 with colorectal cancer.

In DNA, the CDR3 is TGTGCCAGCAGCCACCCATCCGACAGGGTCGGCCAAGAGACCCAGTACTTC. Translation gives CASSHPSDRVGQETQYF. J is TRBJ2-5 and V is TRBV6-2 or TRBV6-3, with TRBD1 identical over 7 bases. The CDR3 is 17 residues long. V dropped 6 bases and J dropped 1; count of bases not matched to a gene: 14. Germline CDR1 and CDR2: MNHEY and SVGEGT.